This TCR beta chain was captured in a study of Ad26.COV2.S vaccination and SARS-CoV-2 variants. Study-level findings and limits: The study found similar non-spike TCR breadth in vaccine and placebo recipients. The analyses of TCR breadth and depth may have understated the size of total T cell responses.

Germline CDR1 is MNHEY and CDR2 is SVGAGI. V was cut by 7 bases and J by 5 bases, with 8 bases left in between. The CDR3 totals 11 residues. The assay was immunoSEQ multiplex PCR, and TCRdb's table has in-frame clones only and misses some. The data hold 300,000 to 450,000 clones, with about 90% observed a single time. As for this clone: No antigen is known for it.

The clonotype comes from a human donor who had recovered from COVID-19. This material consisted of peripheral blood, taken after recovery from COVID-19. V and J are TRBV6-5 and TRBJ1-1; D may be TRBD1 (6 bases). CDR3 coding DNA: TGTGCCAGCACAGGGGAAACTGAAGCTTTCTTT. It specifies CASTGETEAFF.